This TCR beta chain derives from a study of breast tumors, draining lymph nodes, adjacent tissues. Germline-derived CDR1 and CDR2 are MNHEY and SMNVEV (reference sequence). V lost 7 bases to trimming and J lost 2 bases; unmatched junction nucleotides: 5. This CDR3 has 14 residues. With respect to this clonotype: No antigen is known for it.

Samples came from axillary lymph nodes draining the breast cancer. MiXCR, applied by TCRdb to the multiplex PCR reads, yields one record per CDR3 protein. The sample lists about 270,000 distinct CDR3 sequences; roughly 31% were seen once. Study-wide results and caveats: Tumor and nontumor repertoires were significantly more similar in luminal-like than in basal-like breast cancer. The lymph node origin of tumor T cells was framed as consistent with a hypothesis, not demonstrated. Most tumor T cells seemingly derive from lymph node, then expand in tumor. Tumors had less TCR diversity than lymph nodes, more than nontumor tissue.

The material sequenced was axillary lymph node tissue. This receptor was identified in a female donor with breast cancer. Some clones in this sample may be carry-over from other donors' samples. The rearrangement joins TRBV27 to TRBJ2-3; TRBD2 aligns across 8 bases. The CDR3 reads CASTRLATTDTQYF. As DNA, the CDR3 is TGTGCCAGCACCCGACTAGCGACCACAGATACGCAGTATTTT.